The entry below describes one TCR beta chain. It has no known antigen specificity. No much larger clone is present one base from it, and per-base qualities are unavailable. To be included, a participant needed at least one PBMC sample from before ART initiation plus at least two post-ART samples. Treatment was received in the United States of America by all participants with HIV. Cryopreserved samples of about 0.95-10 million PBMC were thawed and washed before DNA extraction. At the time of the earliest PBMC sample, participants with HIV were aged between about 20 and 60 years. Per participant, PBMC samples came from 1-4 timepoints prior to ART initiation and 2-8 timepoints following ART initiation, for a median of 7 samples. Serial HIV viral load, CD4+ T-cell count, ART history and demographic data were obtained for every participant. Genomic DNA was extracted from unsorted PBMC with a Qiagen kit on a QIAcube, with processing performed in batches of 12 samples.

The immunoSEQ hsTCRB v3.0 assay was used at survey level resolution for TRB variable region sequencing. TRB sequencing targeted a depth of roughly 40,000-55,000 T-cell genomes per sample. An Illumina MiSeq with a v3 150-cycle kit was used to sequence the pooled TRB libraries. Per the authors' processing: Repertoire analysis was run in R within a reproducible Nextflow workflow that covered QC, data transformation and analysis. LymphoSeq2, an R package for exploring AIRR-Seq data, was used to implement custom analyses. Several samples yielding fewer than 5000 total TRB sequences were excluded, leaving more than 150 analyzed HIV repertoires. Of the 180 to 200 retained HIV repertoires, some 60 were collected before and 120 to 130 after ART initiation. Repertoires were downsampled to 5000 TRB nucleotide sequences, with summary statistics averaged over 100 downsampling iterations. Only TRB sequences with CDR3 regions of at least seven amino acids were retained for analysis. A Shannon entropy-derived clonality score and the Gini coefficient were used to measure diversity. In repertoire networks, the top 5000 CDR3 amino acid sequences were linked whenever an edit distance of one separated two sequences. Antigen specificity groups and MHC restriction were predicted for TRB CDR3 amino acid sequences with GLIPH2. To flag known associations with CMV, EBV, HIV or tissue antigens, CDR3 amino acid sequences were compared against VDJdb and McPAS-TCR. Pre-ART, post-ART and control groups were compared with Wilcoxon signed-rank tests and Holm-Bonferroni correction. Drawn from immuneACCESS, this table holds only the in-frame rearrangements with V and J called that TCRdb kept. Clones are partly lost; checked studies trace under half to an unresolved V gene and leave the rest unexplained. That table is the source of V, J and clone size, and D and trimming were worked out from the DNA. The sample contains about 18,000 clones, about 81% of them found a single time. 12% to 15% of the sample is taken by the ten largest.

Trimming costs V 8 bases and J 7 bases, and their ends lie 20 bases apart. The CDR3 measures 14 amino acids from cysteine to phenylalanine. Solely the CDR3 DNA is kept, with 42 bases framed from the first base. CDR1 KGHSH and CDR2 LQKENI were looked up in the germline V gene. These data come from a study of long-term antiretroviral therapy in people with HIV (dated by TCRdb to the early 2020s). Background for the entire study: Collection of the earliest samples took place about a decade ahead of the 2015 WHO recommendation for immediate ART, at a time when ART was typically delayed until CD4 counts fell. No cross-contamination during QIAcube processing was seen in test extractions of a monoclonal T-cell line run alongside a few dozen polyclonal samples. Of the 30 participants with HIV, 10 to 11 were female. The cohort contributed about 180 cryopreserved PBMC samples from around 30 adults with confirmed HIV infection, collected serially over a mean of 6 years (range 1-12). Whether ART initiation and durable HIV suppression were associated with changes in peripheral blood TRB repertoire composition and diversity was tested in a retrospective serial study. Study-level results and caveats: Expanded TRB clones identified before ART initiation dominated the repertoire across all time points, though the dominance fluctuated and decreased in many PLHIV after ART. The samples span the years 2004 to 2017, and the ART regimens used at that time may not be as effective as current regimens. Limited PBMC availability meant only the TCR beta chain was sequenced, without alpha chain pairing. Because pre-ART samples had limited cell numbers, unsorted PBMC were profiled rather than sorted CD4+ and CD8+ T cells. No data were available on ART adherence, viral resistance or therapy changes, limiting inferences about post-ART repertoire changes. CDR3 length ranges in HIV repertoires were narrower than in controls, and network structure suggested an antigen-experienced repertoire with only a slight naive shift after ART. Starting ART was linked to a significant rise in TRB diversity, yet even with long-term ART the diversity remained significantly lower than in transplant donor controls.

The sample here was unsorted PBMCs, taken 0.3 years after starting antiretroviral therapy. The sequence was collected from a woman aged 50 to 60 with HIV. The chain is encoded by TRBV18 joined to TRBJ1-2; the D gene is unclear. The bases read TGTGCCAGCCGATCAGAGCCTCTATTTGGTGGCTACACCTTC. Its protein is CASRSEPLFGGYTF.